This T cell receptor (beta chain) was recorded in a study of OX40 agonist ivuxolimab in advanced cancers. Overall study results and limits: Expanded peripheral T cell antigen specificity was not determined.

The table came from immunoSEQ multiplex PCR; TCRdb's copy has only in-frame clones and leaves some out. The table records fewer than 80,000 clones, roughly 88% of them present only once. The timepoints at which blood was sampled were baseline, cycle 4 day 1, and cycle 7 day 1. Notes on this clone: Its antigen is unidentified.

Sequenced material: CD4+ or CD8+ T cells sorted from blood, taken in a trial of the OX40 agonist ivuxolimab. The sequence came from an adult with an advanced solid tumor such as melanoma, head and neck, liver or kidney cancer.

The CDR3 DNA sequence: TGCGCCAGCAGCCCTCGGGCAGATTACACCGGGGAGCTGTTTTTT. This sequence encodes CASSPRADYTGELFF. The gene calls are TRBV5-1 and TRBJ2-2; no clear D gene. This CDR3 region has 15 residues. CDR1 SGHRS and CDR2 YFSETQ come from the germline V gene. The V gene lost 4 bases and the J gene lost 3 bases, with 13 bases spanning the gap.